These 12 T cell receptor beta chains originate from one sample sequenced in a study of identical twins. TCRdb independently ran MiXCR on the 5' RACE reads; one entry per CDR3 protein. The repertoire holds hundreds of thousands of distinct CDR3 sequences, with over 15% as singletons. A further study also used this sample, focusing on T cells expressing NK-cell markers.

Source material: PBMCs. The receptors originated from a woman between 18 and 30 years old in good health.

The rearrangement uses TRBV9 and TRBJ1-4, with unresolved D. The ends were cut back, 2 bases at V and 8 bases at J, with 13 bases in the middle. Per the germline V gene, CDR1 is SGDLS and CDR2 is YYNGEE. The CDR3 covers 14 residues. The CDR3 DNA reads TGTGCCAGCAGCGTGGGGTCCTATGAGGAAAAACTGTTTTTT. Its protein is CASSVGSYEEKLFF.

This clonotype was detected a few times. CDR3 residues: CSARRGRGDTQYF. The CDR3 bases are TGCAGTGCTAGGCGGGGGCGGGGAGATACGCAGTATTTT. The V and J genes are TRBV20-1 and TRBJ2-3; tentatively, D is TRBD2 (7 bases). Germline assignment: CDR1 DFQATT and CDR2 SNEGSKA (reference sequence). CDR3 length: 13 amino acids. V lost 3 bases to trimming and J lost 5 bases, with 12 bases between them.

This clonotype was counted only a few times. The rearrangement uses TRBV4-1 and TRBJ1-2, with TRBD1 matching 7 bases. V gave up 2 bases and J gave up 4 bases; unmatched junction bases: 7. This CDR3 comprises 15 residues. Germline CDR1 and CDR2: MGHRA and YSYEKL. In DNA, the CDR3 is TGCGCCAGCAGCCAATCTCCAGGGGGACTCTATGGCTACACCTTC. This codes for CASSQSPGGLYGYTF.

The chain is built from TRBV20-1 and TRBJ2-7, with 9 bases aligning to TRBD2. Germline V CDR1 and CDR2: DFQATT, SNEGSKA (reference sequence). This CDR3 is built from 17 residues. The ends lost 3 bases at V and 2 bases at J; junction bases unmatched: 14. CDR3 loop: CSASLMRPGLAPYEQYF. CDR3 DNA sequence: TGCAGTGCTAGTCTTATGCGACCGGGACTAGCTCCCTACGAGCAGTACTTC.

The CDR3: CASSYRGAYDTQYF. The CDR3 DNA reads as TGTGCCAGCAGTTACCGGGGGGCCTATGATACGCAGTATTTT. This chain connects TRBV6-5 to TRBJ2-3; D possibly corresponds to TRBD2 (7 bases). The CDR3 length is 14 residues. The V and J ends lost 2 bases and 6 bases respectively, with 12 bases between them. Germline V CDR1 and CDR2: MNHEY, SVGAGI.

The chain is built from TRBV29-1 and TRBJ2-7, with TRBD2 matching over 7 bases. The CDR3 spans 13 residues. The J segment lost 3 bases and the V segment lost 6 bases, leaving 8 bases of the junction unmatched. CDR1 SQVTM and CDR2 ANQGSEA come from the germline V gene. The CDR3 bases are TGCAGCGTCCTCGGCTCTAGCGGCTACGAGCAGTACTTC. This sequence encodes CSVLGSSGYEQYF.

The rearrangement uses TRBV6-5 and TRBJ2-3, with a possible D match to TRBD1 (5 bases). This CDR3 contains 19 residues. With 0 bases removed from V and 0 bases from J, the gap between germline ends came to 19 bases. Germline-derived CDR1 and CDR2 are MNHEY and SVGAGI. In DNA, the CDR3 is TGTGCCAGCAGTTACTCGAACCCTTTAGGGGCCACTAGCACAGATACGCAGTATTTT. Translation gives CASSYSNPLGATSTDTQYF.

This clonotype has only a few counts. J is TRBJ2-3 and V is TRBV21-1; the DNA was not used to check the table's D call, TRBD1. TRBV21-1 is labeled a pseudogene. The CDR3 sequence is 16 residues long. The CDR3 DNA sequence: TGTGCCAGCAGCATTTTGGGACAGTACAGCACAGATACGCAGTATTTT. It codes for CASSILGQYSTDTQYF.

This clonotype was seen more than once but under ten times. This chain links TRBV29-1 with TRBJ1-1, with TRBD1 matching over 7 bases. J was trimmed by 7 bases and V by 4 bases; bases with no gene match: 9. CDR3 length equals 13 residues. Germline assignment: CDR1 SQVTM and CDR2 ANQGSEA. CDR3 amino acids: CSVAPTGKGEAFF. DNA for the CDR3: TGCAGCGTTGCACCGACAGGGAAGGGTGAAGCTTTCTTT.

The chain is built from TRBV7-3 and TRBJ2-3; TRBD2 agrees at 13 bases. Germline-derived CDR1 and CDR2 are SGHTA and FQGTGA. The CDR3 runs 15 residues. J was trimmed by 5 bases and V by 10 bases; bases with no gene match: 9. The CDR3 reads CATATSGGLGDTQYF. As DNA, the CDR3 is TGTGCCACCGCGACTAGCGGGGGGCTCGGAGATACGCAGTATTTT.

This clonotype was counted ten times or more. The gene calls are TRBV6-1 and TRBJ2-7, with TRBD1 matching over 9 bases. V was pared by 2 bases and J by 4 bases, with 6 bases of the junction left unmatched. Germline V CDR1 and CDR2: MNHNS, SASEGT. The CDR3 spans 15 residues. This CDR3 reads CASSEYGTGRYEQYF. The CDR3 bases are TGTGCCAGCAGTGAATATGGGACAGGGCGATACGAGCAGTACTTC.

The DNA for the CDR3 is TGTGCCAGCAGTGAATCAGAACTAGCCGAGCAGTTCTTC. Amino acids: CASSESELAEQFF. This chain joins TRBV25-1 and TRBJ2-1; the D gene is possibly TRBD2 (6 bases). V was trimmed by 1 base and J by 10 bases, leaving 11 bases between them. CDR3 size: 13 residues. The germline gives CDR1 MGHDK, CDR2 SYGVNS.